These T cell receptor beta chains were read from a single sample in a study of cytomegalovirus exposure and HLA in healthy donors. Here immunoSEQ multiplex PCR was the method, and the copy in TCRdb shows in-frame clones only, minus some. The sample lists about 210,000 clones; about 80% were seen once. Source material: PBMCs. All receptors derive from a woman aged 45 to 65 in good health and CMV-seropositive. Both conserved end residues are part of each CDR3. The D gene is left open where the match is weak. Clone sizes are given selectively: once, few, many, or a class where the clone is expanded.

V	size	J	D	DNA	CDR3
TRBV9	NA	TRBJ1-4	NA	TGTGCCAGCAATGGGGGGGGCTTGGGTGAAAAACTGTTTTTT	CASNGGGLGEKLFF
TRBV27	NA	TRBJ2-7	TRBD2	TGTGCCAGCAGCTGGACTAGCGGTTCCTACGAGCAGTACTTC	CASSWTSGSYEQYF
TRBV6-4	few	TRBJ2-3	NA	TGTGCCACCAGTATCCAGGGTACAGATACGCAGTATTTT	CATSIQGTDTQYF
TRBV11-3	NA	TRBJ2-3	NA	TGTGCCAGCAGCTTGAGGCGGGGAACAGATACGCAGTATTTT	CASSLRRGTDTQYF
TRBV5-1	NA	TRBJ1-2	TRBD1	TGCGCCAGCAGCGAAGGGACAGGGGGAGGCTACACCTTC	CASSEGTGGGYTF
TRBV9	NA	TRBJ1-6	TRBD1	TGTGCCAGCAGCACCAGCGGGACAGGGTATAATTCACCCCTCCACTTT	CASSTSGTGYNSPLHF
TRBV10-2	NA	TRBJ1-1	TRBD1	TGCGCCAGCAGAGACAGGGGTCTTGGCACTGAAGCTTTCTTT	CASRDRGLGTEAFF
TRBV19	NA	TRBJ1-5	NA	TGTGCCAGTAGTATGAACGGGGATAGCAATCAGCCCCAGCATTTT	CASSMNGDSNQPQHF
TRBV6-1	few	TRBJ1-5	NA	TGTGCCAGCTATTTCCGGGCGCCGGGGCAGCCCCAGCATTTT	CASYFRAPGQPQHF
TRBV5-1	NA	TRBJ1-2	TRBD1	TGCGCCAGCAGCTTGGGACAAACCCCACGGGACAGGGCAGATGGCTACACCTTC	CASSLGQTPRDRADGYTF
TRBV11-2	once	TRBJ2-1	TRBD1	TGTGCCAGCAGCAAAGTGGGGACAGGGCTGTTCTTC	CASSKVGTGLFF
TRBV19	NA	TRBJ1-6	NA	TGTGCCAGTAGTATCACGGGTTTTAATTCACCCCTCCACTTT	CASSITGFNSPLHF
TRBV4-2	NA	TRBJ2-7	NA	TGTGCCAGCAGCCAAGGCTTGGGCAGGGACTCCTACGAGCAGTACTTC	CASSQGLGRDSYEQYF
TRBV19	NA	TRBJ1-6	TRBD1	TGTGCCAGTAGTATGGGTCAGGGGGGTAATTCACCCCTCCACTTT	CASSMGQGGNSPLHF
TRBV7-2	NA	TRBJ2-7	NA	TGTGCCAGCAGCTTACACGGACAGAGCTCCTACGAGCAGTACTTC	CASSLHGQSSYEQYF
TRBV11-2	NA	TRBJ2-7	TRBD1	TGTGCCAGCAGCTTAATCGGACAGGGGGGCGAGCAGTACTTC	CASSLIGQGGEQYF
TRBV2	NA	TRBJ2-3	TRBD2	TGTGCCAGCAGGGTCGGTCGGGGGGGTGTAACAGCAGATACGCAGTATTTT	CASRVGRGGVTADTQYF
TRBV25-1	NA	TRBJ1-2	NA	TGTGCCAGCAAAGGGTGTGGGGGGATTCCCTTC	CASKGCGGIPF
TRBV29-1	NA	TRBJ1-2	TRBD1	TGCAGCGTTGAAGAGGACAGGTACTATGGCTACACCTTC	CSVEEDRYYGYTF
TRBV5-1	NA	TRBJ1-1	NA	TGCGCCAGCAGCTTGGGAGGACACATGAACACTGAAGCTTTCTTT	CASSLGGHMNTEAFF
TRBV2	NA	TRBJ2-3	TRBD2	TGTGCCAGCAGTGACCCCGGGACTAGCGGGGGAGATACGCAGTATTTT	CASSDPGTSGGDTQYF
TRBV2	NA	TRBJ1-1	NA	TGTGCCAGCAGTGGACAGTACATGAACACTGAAGCTTTCTTT	CASSGQYMNTEAFF